In this sample, the clone carrying this T cell receptor (beta chain) turned up a few times. Its target is not known. Donors uniformly comprised healthy Caucasians. This sample was included in a study of identical twins. Study-level points and caveats: Memory repertoires showed no such pattern, whereas abundant cord blood beta clonotypes carried fewer insertions. Researchers reported weaker excess twin sharing in beta out-of-frame sequences.

Template switching created a universal primer site, and the cDNA included unique molecular identifiers. Each CDR3 protein gets one entry after TCRdb re-called the 5' RACE reads with MiXCR. The sample yields roughly 1.6 million distinct CDR3 sequences, around 33% seen once. The clonotype originates from a newborn girl in good health. The sample taken for sequencing was cord blood.

CDR3 in amino acids: CASSPTGFTYNEQFF. CDR3 in DNA: TGTGCCAGCAGCCCCACAGGGTTTACCTACAATGAGCAGTTCTTC. The rearrangement joins TRBV12-3 or TRBV12-4 to TRBJ2-1; D possibly corresponds to TRBD1 (6 bases). The CDR3 runs to 15 residues. The V and J ends lost 6 bases and 2 bases respectively, with 14 bases between them.